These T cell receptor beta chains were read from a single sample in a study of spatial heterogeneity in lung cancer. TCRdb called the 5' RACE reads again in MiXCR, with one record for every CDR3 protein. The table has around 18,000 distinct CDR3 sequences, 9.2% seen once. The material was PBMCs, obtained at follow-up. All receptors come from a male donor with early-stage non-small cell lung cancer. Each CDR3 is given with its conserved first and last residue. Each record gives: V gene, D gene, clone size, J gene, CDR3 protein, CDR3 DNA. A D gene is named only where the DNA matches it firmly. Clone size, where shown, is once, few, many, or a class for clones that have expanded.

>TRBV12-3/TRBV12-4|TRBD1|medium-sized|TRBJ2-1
CASSLTGGAYNEQFF
TGTGCCAGCAGTCTTACAGGGGGCGCCTACAATGAGCAGTTCTTC
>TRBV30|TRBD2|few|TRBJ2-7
CAWSGPSGTPYEQYF
TGTGCCTGGAGTGGCCCTAGCGGGACCCCCTACGAGCAGTACTTC
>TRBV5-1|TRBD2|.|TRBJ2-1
CASSFQGSLAVNEQFF
TGCGCCAGCAGCTTTCAAGGGAGTCTAGCGGTCAATGAGCAGTTCTTC
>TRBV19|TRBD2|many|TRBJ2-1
CATAGGPGNEQFF
TGTGCCACCGCGGGGGGGCCGGGCAATGAGCAGTTCTTC
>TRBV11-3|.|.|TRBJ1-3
CASSLTGGNTIYF
TGTGCCAGCAGCTTAACAGGAGGAAACACCATATATTTT
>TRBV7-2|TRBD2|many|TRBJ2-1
CASSQALAGVYNEQFF
TGTGCCAGCAGCCAAGCACTAGCGGGCGTTTACAATGAGCAGTTCTTC
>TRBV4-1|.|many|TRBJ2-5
CASSQDRRDRETQYF
TGCGCCAGCAGCCAAGATAGGCGGGACCGGGAGACCCAGTACTTC
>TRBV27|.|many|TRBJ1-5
CASRLTSNQPQHF
TGTGCCAGCAGACTTACTAGCAATCAGCCCCAGCATTTT
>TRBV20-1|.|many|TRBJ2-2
CSGRRTPNTGELFF
TGCAGTGGGCGCCGGACCCCGAACACCGGGGAGCTGTTTTTT
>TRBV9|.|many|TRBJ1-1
CASSVAADPPNTEAFF
TGTGCCAGCAGCGTAGCGGCAGACCCCCCAAACACTGAAGCTTTCTTT
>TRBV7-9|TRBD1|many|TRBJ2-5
CASSSPQGAETQYF
TGTGCCAGCAGCTCCCCCCAGGGGGCGGAGACCCAGTACTTC
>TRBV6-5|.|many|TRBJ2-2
CASSYERGTGELFF
TGTGCCAGCAGTTATGAGAGGGGCACCGGGGAGCTGTTTTTT
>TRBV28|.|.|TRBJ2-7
CASSTSRPPYEQYF
TGTGCCAGCAGTACCTCGAGACCGCCCTACGAGCAGTACTTC
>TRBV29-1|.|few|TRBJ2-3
CSVDRSRGDTQYF
TGCAGCGTCGACAGGAGCCGCGGTGATACGCAGTATTTT
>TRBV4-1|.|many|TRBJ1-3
CASSQEGHLRGGNTIYF
TGCGCCAGCAGCCAGGAAGGACACCTTCGCGGTGGAAACACCATATATTTT
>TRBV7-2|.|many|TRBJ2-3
CASSYKFTDTQYF
TGTGCCAGCAGCTACAAGTTCACAGATACGCAGTATTTT
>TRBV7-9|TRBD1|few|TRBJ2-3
CASSSGQALTDTQYF
TGTGCCAGCAGCTCCGGACAGGCTCTCACAGATACGCAGTATTTT
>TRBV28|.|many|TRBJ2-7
CASTPRRDSYEQYF
TGTGCCAGCACCCCCAGGAGGGACTCCTACGAGCAGTACTTC
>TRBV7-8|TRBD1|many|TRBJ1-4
CASSLGGRENEKLFF
TGTGCCAGCAGCCTAGGGGGCAGGGAGAATGAAAAACTGTTTTTT
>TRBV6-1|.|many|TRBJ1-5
CASSERELDWRNQPQHF
TGTGCCAGCAGTGAAAGGGAATTGGACTGGCGGAATCAGCCCCAGCATTTT
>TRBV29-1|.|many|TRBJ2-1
CSVERGAYNEQFF
TGCAGCGTTGAACGTGGGGCCTACAATGAGCAGTTCTTC
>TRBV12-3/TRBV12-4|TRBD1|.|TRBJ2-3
CASSSGKGDRVSDTQYF
TGTGCCAGCAGTTCCGGCAAGGGGGACAGGGTTTCGGATACGCAGTATTTT
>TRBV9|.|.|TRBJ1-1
CASSVFQDTEAFF
TGTGCCAGCAGCGTGTTCCAGGACACTGAAGCTTTCTTT
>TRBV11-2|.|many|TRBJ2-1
CASSFTGTPDNEQFF
TGTGCCAGCAGCTTTACGGGAACACCTGACAATGAGCAGTTCTTC
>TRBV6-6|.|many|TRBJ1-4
CASSYREAVEKLFF
TGTGCCAGCAGTTACCGGGAGGCGGTTGAAAAACTGTTTTTT
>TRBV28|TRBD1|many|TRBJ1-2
CANRTGGPYGYTF
TGTGCCAACAGGACAGGGGGCCCTTATGGCTACACCTTC
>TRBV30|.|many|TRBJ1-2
CAWSVRVINYGYTF
TGTGCCTGGAGTGTACGGGTCATTAACTATGGCTACACCTTC
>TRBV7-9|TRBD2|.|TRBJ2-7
CASGSRGGTYEQYF
TGTGCCAGCGGTTCGCGGGGGGGGACCTACGAGCAGTACTTC
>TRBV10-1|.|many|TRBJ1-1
CASSESGYTEAFF
TGCGCCAGCAGTGAGTCGGGTTACACTGAAGCTTTCTTT
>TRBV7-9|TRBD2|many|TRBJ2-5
CASSHRLAGAPPRETQYF
TGTGCCAGCAGCCACCGACTAGCGGGAGCCCCTCCGCGGGAGACCCAGTACTTC
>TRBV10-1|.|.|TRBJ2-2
CASSEGTQTNTGELFF
TGCGCCAGCAGTGAGGGGACTCAAACGAACACCGGGGAGCTGTTTTTT
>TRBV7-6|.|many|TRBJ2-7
CASSLAPSGGEQYF
TGTGCCAGCAGCTTAGCGCCCAGTGGAGGCGAGCAGTACTTC
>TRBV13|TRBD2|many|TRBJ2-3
CASSFTGSGKQDTQYF
TGTGCCAGCAGCTTCACCGGTAGCGGGAAACAAGATACGCAGTATTTT
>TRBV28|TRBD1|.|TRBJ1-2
CASSLTGQGGPSHGYTF
TGTGCCAGCAGTTTAACGGGACAGGGAGGGCCCAGCCATGGCTACACCTTC
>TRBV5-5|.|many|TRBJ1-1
CASRTVSRSTEAFF
TGTGCCAGCAGGACAGTGTCGAGGAGCACTGAAGCTTTCTTT
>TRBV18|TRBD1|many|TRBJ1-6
CASSLGQGRSPLHF
TGTGCCAGCTCCCTAGGACAGGGAAGATCACCCCTCCACTTT
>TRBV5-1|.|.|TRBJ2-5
CASSLVTSQETQYF
TGCGCCAGCAGCTTAGTAACGAGCCAAGAGACCCAGTACTTC
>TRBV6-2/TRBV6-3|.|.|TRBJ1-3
CASSRGRPTGSGNTIYF
TGTGCCAGCAGTCGCGGGAGGCCAACAGGGTCTGGAAACACCATATATTTT
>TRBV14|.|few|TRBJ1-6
CASSQGRYNSPLHF
TGTGCCAGCAGCCAAGGACGGTATAATTCACCCCTCCACTTT
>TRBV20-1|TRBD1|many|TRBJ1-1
CSASAGTGETEAFF
TGCAGTGCTAGCGCCGGGACAGGGGAGACTGAAGCTTTCTTT
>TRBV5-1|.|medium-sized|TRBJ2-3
CASSSRGKDTQYF
TGCGCCAGCAGCTCCAGGGGCAAAGATACGCAGTATTTT
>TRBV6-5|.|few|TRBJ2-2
CASSPHEETGELFF
TGTGCCAGCAGCCCCCACGAGGAAACCGGGGAGCTGTTTTTT
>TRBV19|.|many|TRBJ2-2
CASSGYTGSGELFF
TGTGCCAGTAGTGGGTATACAGGGTCCGGGGAGCTGTTTTTT
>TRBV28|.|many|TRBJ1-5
CASSKWGGMSNQPQHF
TGTGCCAGCAGTAAATGGGGGGGTATGAGCAATCAGCCCCAGCATTTT
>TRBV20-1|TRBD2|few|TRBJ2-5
CSASKSSGRAKETQYF
TGCAGTGCTAGTAAATCTAGCGGGAGGGCCAAAGAGACCCAGTACTTC
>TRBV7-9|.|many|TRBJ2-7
CASSSTVDLKKEQYF
TGTGCCAGCAGCTCCACAGTGGACCTGAAGAAGGAGCAGTACTTC